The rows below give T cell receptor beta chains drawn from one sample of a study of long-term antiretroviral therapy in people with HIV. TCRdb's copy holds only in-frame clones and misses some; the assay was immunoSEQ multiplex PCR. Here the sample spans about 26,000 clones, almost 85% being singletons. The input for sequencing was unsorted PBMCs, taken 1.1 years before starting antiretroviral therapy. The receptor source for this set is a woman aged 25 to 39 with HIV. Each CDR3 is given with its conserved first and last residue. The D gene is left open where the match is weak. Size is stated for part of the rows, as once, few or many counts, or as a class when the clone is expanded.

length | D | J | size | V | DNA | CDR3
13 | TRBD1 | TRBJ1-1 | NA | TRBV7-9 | TGTGCCAGCAGCGACCGGACAGGCTTTGAAGCTTTCTTT | CASSDRTGFEAFF
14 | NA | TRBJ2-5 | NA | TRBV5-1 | TGCGCCAGCAGCTTGGGAACTACTCAAGAGACCCAGTACTTC | CASSLGTTQETQYF
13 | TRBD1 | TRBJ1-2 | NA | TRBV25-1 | TGTGCCAGCAGTGCGGACAGGCCCAATGGCTACACCTTC | CASSADRPNGYTF
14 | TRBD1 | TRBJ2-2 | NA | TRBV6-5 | TGTGCCAGCAGAACGACAGGGTTAACCGGGGAGCTGTTTTTT | CASRTTGLTGELFF
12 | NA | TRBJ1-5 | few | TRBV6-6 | TGTGCCAGCACGGGGGGGGGTCAGCCCCAGCATTTT | CASTGGGQPQHF
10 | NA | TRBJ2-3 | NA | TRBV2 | TGTGCCAGCACATCGGGTACGCAGTATTTT | CASTSGTQYF
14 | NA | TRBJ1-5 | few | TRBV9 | TGTGCCAGCAGCGTTTCACAGGCTTTCCAGCCCCAGCATTTT | CASSVSQAFQPQHF
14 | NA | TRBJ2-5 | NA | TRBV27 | TGTGCCAGCAGTTTCGACAGGACCGGGGAGACCCAGTACTTC | CASSFDRTGETQYF
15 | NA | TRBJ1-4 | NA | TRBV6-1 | TGTGCCAGCAGTGAATATTTCAGCCGCAATGAAAAACTGTTTTTT | CASSEYFSRNEKLFF
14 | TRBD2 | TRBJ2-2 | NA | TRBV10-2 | TGCGCCACCAAAACGGGACTAGGGGCCGGGGAGCTGTTTTTT | CATKTGLGAGELFF
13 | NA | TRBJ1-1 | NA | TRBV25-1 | TGTGCCAGCAGGGGAACGTCGACATCTCCAGCTTTCTTT | CASRGTSTSPAFF
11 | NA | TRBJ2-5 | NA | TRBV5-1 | TGCGCCAGCAGCTTGCAAGAGACCCAGTACTTC | CASSLQETQYF
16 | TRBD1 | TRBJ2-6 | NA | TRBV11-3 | TGTGCCAGCAGCCTTGGGACAGTCTCTGGGGCCAACGTCCTGACTTTC | CASSLGTVSGANVLTF
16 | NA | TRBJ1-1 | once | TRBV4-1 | TGCGCCAGCAGCCAAGGGTATGTGTCCGCCCTCACTGAAGCTTTCTTT | CASSQGYVSALTEAFF
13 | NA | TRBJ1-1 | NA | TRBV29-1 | TGCAGCGCTTTCCGGGACCGGAACACTGAAGCTTTCTTT | CSAFRDRNTEAFF
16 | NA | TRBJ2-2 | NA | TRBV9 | TGTGCCAGCAGCGTAGGGGTAGCGGACCTCGGGGGGGAGCTGTTTTTT | CASSVGVADLGGELFF
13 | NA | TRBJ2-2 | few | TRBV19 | TGTGCCAGTAGTCTTGAGAACACCGGGGAGCTGTTTTTT | CASSLENTGELFF
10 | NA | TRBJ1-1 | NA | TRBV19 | TGTGCCAGTAGTATGGGGGTCGCTTTCTTT | CASSMGVAFF
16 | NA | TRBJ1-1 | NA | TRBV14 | TGTGCCAGCAGCCAGGCCCGGAGAACGGTTAGCACTGAAGCTTTCTTT | CASSQARRTVSTEAFF
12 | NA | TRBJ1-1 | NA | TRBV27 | TGTGCCAGCAGCCGTGGACCATCTGAAGCTTTCTTT | CASSRGPSEAFF
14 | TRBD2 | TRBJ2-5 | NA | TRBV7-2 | TGTGCCAGCCGGACTAGCGGGGGGAGGGAGACCCAGTACTTC | CASRTSGGRETQYF
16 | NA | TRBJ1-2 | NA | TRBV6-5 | TGTGCCAGCAGTTACTTTCCATTACAGTTAAACTATGGCTACACCTTC | CASSYFPLQLNYGYTF
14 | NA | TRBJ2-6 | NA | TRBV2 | TGTGCCAGCAGTGAAGTTGCTGGGGCCAACGTCCTGACTTTC | CASSEVAGANVLTF
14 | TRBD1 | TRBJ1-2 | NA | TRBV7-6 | TGTGCCAGCAGCTCTCCGGGACAGGGTAATGGCTACACCTTC | CASSSPGQGNGYTF
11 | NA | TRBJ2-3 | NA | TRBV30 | TGTGCCTGGGGATACGAAACCACGCAGTATTTT | CAWGYETTQYF
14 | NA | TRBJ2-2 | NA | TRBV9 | TGTGCCAGCAGCAACCGTTTAAACACCGGGGAGCTGTTTTTT | CASSNRLNTGELFF
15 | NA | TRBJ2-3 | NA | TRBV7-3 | TGTGCCAGCAGCATAGGGGGATGGCGCACAGATACGCAGTATTTT | CASSIGGWRTDTQYF
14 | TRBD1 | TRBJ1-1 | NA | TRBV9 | TGTGCCAGCAGCGTATCAGGGGGCAGTACTGAAGCTTTCTTT | CASSVSGGSTEAFF
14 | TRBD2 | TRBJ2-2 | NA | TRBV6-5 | TGTGCCAGCATCCTAGCGGGGGGGACCGGGGAGCTGTTTTTT | CASILAGGTGELFF
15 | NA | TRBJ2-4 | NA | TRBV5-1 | TGCGCCAGCAGCTTGGGGGGGGTGACAAAAAACATTCAGTACTTC | CASSLGGVTKNIQYF
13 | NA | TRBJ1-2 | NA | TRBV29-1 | TGCAGCGTTGCTCCAGGGGACTTCTATGGCTACACCTTC | CSVAPGDFYGYTF
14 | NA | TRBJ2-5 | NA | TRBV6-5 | TGTGCCAGCAGTTATCTAGGGTCGGGAGAGACCCAGTACTTC | CASSYLGSGETQYF
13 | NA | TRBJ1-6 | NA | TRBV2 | TGTGCCAGCAGTGAGCGGGTTAATTCACCCCTCCACTTT | CASSERVNSPLHF
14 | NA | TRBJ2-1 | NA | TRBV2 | TGTGCCAGCACACAGAGTAGCTCCTACAATGAGCAGTTCTTC | CASTQSSSYNEQFF
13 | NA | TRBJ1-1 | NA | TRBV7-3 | TGTGCCAGCAGCACGGCTTCTAACACTGAAGCTTTCTTT | CASSTASNTEAFF
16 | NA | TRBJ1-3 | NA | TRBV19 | TGTGCCAGTAGTATAGGGACACTGAGCTCTGGAAACACCATATATTTT | CASSIGTLSSGNTIYF
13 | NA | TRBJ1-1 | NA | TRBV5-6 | TGTGCCAGCAGCTTGGCCGCGAGTTCTAGAGCTTTCTTT | CASSLAASSRAFF
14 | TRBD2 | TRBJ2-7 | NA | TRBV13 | TGTGCCAGCAGCCCCACGGGGGGTCCCTACGAGCAGTACTTC | CASSPTGGPYEQYF
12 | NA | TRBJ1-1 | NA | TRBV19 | TGTGCCAGTGGGCCAAGGAACACTGAAGCTTTCTTT | CASGPRNTEAFF
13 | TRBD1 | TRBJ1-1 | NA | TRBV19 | TGTGCCAGCCACCGGGACAGTAGCACTGAAGCTTTCTTT | CASHRDSSTEAFF
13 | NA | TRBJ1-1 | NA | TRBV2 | TGTGCCAGCAGTGTCACGGCAGAGCCTGAAGCTTTCTTT | CASSVTAEPEAFF
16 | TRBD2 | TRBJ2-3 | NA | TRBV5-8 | TGTGCCAGCAGCCGGACTAGCGGGGGGTCCCGGGATACGCAGTATTTT | CASSRTSGGSRDTQYF
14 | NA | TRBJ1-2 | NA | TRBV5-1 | TGCGCCAGCAGCGAGGGGAGCCAAAGCTATGGCTACACCTTC | CASSEGSQSYGYTF
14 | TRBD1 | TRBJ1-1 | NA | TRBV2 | TGTGCCAGCAGTGATGAGGGACAGGGAACTGAAGCTTTCTTT | CASSDEGQGTEAFF
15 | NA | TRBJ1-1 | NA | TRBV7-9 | TGTGCCAGCAGCTTTCAAGGCCGGGCGAACACTGAAGCTTTCTTT | CASSFQGRANTEAFF
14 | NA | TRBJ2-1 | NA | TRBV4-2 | TGTGCCAGTTCTAGCCTTGGGTCCTACAATGAGCAGTTCTTC | CASSSLGSYNEQFF